The 2 T cell receptor beta chains below were found in one sample sequenced in a study of radiation and T cells in renal cell carcinoma. Time point meaning: baseline pretreatment blood. Treatment described: 15 Gy SBRT to primary tumor, nephrectomy 4 weeks later. Generated by immunoSEQ multiplex PCR, the TCRdb table keeps only in-frame clones and is missing some. The sample carries 150,000 or so clones, roughly nine tenths recorded once. This specimen consisted of blood, obtained from a patient whose treatment included radiotherapy and nephrectomy. These receptors all stem from a woman in her 70s with renal cell carcinoma.

J is TRBJ2-1 and V is TRBV7-3; 7 bases fit TRBD2. CDR1 SGHTA and CDR2 FQGTGA come from the germline V gene. The CDR3 spans 15 residues. Trimming took 1 base from V and 7 from J; bases not matched to a gene: 7. The DNA for the CDR3 is TGTGCCAGCAGCTTAAATGGACTAGAGGGAAATGAGCAGTTCTTC. This gives the protein CASSLNGLEGNEQFF.

This chain uses TRBV7-9 with TRBJ1-1, with D unresolved. CDR1 is SEHNR and CDR2 is FQNEAQ in the germline V gene (reference sequence). Between the trimmed V and J ends, which lost 3 bases and 0 bases, there was a span of 8 bases. This CDR3 contains 14 residues. In nucleotides, the CDR3 is TGTGCCAGCAGCTTCGACGAGATGAACACTGAAGCTTTCTTT. Protein product: CASSFDEMNTEAFF. The full variable domain, with the rest looked up from reference TRBV7-9 and TRBJ1-1, is DTGVSQNPRHKITKRGQNVTFRCDPISEHNRLYWYRQTLGQGPEFLTYFQNEAQLEKSRLLSDRFSAERPKGSFSTLEIQRTEQGDSAMYLCASSFDEMNTEAFFGQGTRLTVV.